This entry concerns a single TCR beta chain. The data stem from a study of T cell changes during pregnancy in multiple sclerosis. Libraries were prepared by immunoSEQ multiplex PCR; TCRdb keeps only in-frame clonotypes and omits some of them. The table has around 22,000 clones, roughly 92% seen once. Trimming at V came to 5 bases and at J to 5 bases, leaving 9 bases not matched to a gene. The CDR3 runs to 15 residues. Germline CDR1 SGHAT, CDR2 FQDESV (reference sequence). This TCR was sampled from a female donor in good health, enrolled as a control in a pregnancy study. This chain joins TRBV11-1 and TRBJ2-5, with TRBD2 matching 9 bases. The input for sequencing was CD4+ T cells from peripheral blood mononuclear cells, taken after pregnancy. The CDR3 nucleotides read TGTGCCAGCAGCCCCCAACTAGCGGGTGGTGAGACCCAGTACTTC. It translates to CASSPQLAGGETQYF.